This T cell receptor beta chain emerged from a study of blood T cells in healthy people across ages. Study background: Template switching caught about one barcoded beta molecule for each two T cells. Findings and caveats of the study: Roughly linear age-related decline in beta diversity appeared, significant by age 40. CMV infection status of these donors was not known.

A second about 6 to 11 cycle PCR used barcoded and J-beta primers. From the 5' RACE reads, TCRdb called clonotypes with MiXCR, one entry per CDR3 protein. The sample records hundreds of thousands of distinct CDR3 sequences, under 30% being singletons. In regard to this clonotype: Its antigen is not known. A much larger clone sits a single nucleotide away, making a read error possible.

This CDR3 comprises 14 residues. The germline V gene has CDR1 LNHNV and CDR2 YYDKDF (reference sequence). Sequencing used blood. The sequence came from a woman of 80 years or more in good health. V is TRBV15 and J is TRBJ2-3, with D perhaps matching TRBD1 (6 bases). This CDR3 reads CTTSRQENTDTQYF. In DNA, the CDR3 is TGTACCACCAGCAGACAGGAGAACACAGATACGCAGTATTTT. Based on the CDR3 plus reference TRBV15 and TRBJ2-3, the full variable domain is DAMVIQNPRYQVTQFGKPVTLSCSQTLNHNVMYWYQQKSSQAPKLLFHYYDKDFNNEADTPDNFQSRRPNTSFCFLDIRSPGLGDTAMYLCTTSRQENTDTQYFGPGTRLTVL.